A single sample is the source of the 18 T cell receptor beta chains below, sequenced in a study of blood T cell repertoires in COVID-19. Profiled with immunoSEQ multiplex PCR; TCRdb holds only in-frame clones, not every one. The data show more than 50,000 clones, 80% seen once. Sample: peripheral blood. The origin of the receptors is a human donor in a cohort sampled during active COVID-19.

V usage is TRBV27 and J usage is TRBJ1-6, with D unclear. The CDR3 spans 15 residues. V was clipped by 5 bases and J by 7 bases, with 15 bases between them. Germline-derived CDR1 and CDR2 are MNHEY and SMNVEV (reference sequence). The CDR3, as DNA: TGTGCCAGCAGTCCCCGGGAGGCCCCGAATTCACCCCTCCACTTT. Protein product: CASSPREAPNSPLHF.

The V call is TRBV28, the J call TRBJ2-5; 14 bases match TRBD2. Germline V gene sequence: CDR1 MDHEN, CDR2 SYDVKM. This CDR3 comprises 15 residues. Trimming at V came to 8 bases and at J to 4 bases, leaving 6 bases not matched to a gene. This CDR3 reads CASGEGLAGVETQYF. The CDR3 DNA follows: TGTGCCAGCGGAGAGGGACTAGCGGGAGTAGAGACCCAGTACTTC.

The CDR3 is CASSPGGGEKLFF. The DNA for the CDR3 is TGCGCCAGCAGCCCGGGGGGAGGAGAAAAACTGTTTTTT. This chain joins TRBV4-3 and TRBJ1-4, with D possibly TRBD1 on 5 matching bases. Germline V gene lookup returns CDR1 LGHNA and CDR2 YSLEER. Trimming took 4 bases from V and 8 from J, leaving 11 bases between them. CDR3 length: 13 amino acids.

The chain couples TRBV7-8 to TRBJ1-2; D ambiguous. The CDR3 consists of 15 residues. Germline lookup yields CDR1 SGHVS and CDR2 FQNEAQ. The V and J ends lost 5 bases and 1 base respectively, with 14 bases between them. The CDR3 reads CASSPGRSRNYGYTF. The CDR3 nucleotides read TGTGCCAGCAGCCCAGGCCGCAGCCGTAACTATGGCTACACCTTC.

This chain connects TRBV7-9 to TRBJ2-7; 7 bases match TRBD1. The CDR3 runs 13 residues. CDR1 is SEHNR, CDR2 FQNEAQ, per germline (reference sequence). The V gene end was trimmed by 6 bases and the J gene end by 5 bases; junction bases not matched to a gene: 7. CDR3 nucleotides: TGTGCCAGCAGAGGGGGACAGAACGACGAGCAGTACTTC. It encodes CASRGGQNDEQYF.

The chain links TRBV10-3 to TRBJ1-1; tentatively, D is TRBD1 (5 bases). The CDR3 runs 17 residues. The germline CDR1 and CDR2 sequences are ENHRY and SYGVKD. The ends were cut back, 0 bases at V and 3 bases at J, with 17 bases in the middle. CDR3 in DNA: TGTGCCATCAGTGAGTCGATCGGGGGTGGGCCCCACACTGAAGCTTTCTTT. As protein: CAISESIGGGPHTEAFF.

The chain joins TRBV2 to TRBJ2-7, with 8 bases fitting TRBD1. Germline loops: CDR1 SNHLY, CDR2 FYNNEI. The trim removed 4 bases at V and 3 bases at J, leaving 2 bases unmatched. This CDR3 has 13 amino acids. The chain's CDR3 is CASSATGGYEQYF. The DNA for the CDR3 is TGTGCCAGCAGTGCCACAGGGGGCTACGAGCAGTACTTC.

The rearrangement uses TRBV12-3 or TRBV12-4 and TRBJ2-7, with D possibly being TRBD2 (5 bases). CDR3 size: 13 residues. The V gene lost 6 bases and the J gene lost 3 bases, with 12 bases spanning the gap. This CDR3 is CASSQGRGYEQYF. CDR3 DNA: TGTGCCAGCAGCCAAGGACGGGGCTACGAGCAGTACTTC.

V gene TRBV28 combines with J gene TRBJ2-1, with a possible D match to TRBD1 (5 bases). The germline gives CDR1 MDHEN, CDR2 SYDVKM. This CDR3 is 11 amino acids long. The germline V and J ends were trimmed by 10 bases and 15 bases, with 19 bases remaining between them. In DNA form, the CDR3 reads TGTGCCACGTACTCAACAGGTATCCTGTTCTTC. Translated, it gives CATYSTGILFF.

The chain uses TRBV19 and TRBJ1-1, with TRBD1 as a possible D gene (5 bases). The CDR3 consists of 13 residues. Looked up from germline, CDR1 is LNHDA and CDR2 is SQIVND (reference sequence). V lost 7 bases and J 6 bases, leaving 15 bases between the germline ends. The CDR3 DNA reads TGTGCCAGTACTCATCGACAGTCGGCTGAAGCTTTCTTT. Its protein product is CASTHRQSAEAFF.

The chain combines TRBV10-3 with TRBJ2-7, with 9 bases identical to TRBD1. This CDR3 has 15 residues. J was trimmed by 4 bases and V by 0 bases; bases with no gene match: 4. Germline values: CDR1 ENHRY, CDR2 SYGVKD. The CDR3 region is CAISESGQGTYEQYF. For the CDR3, the DNA is TGTGCCATCAGTGAGTCGGGACAGGGAACATACGAGCAGTACTTC.

The chain is built from TRBV12-3 or TRBV12-4 and TRBJ1-1; TRBD1 matches 7 bases. Losses at the gene ends were 4 bases for V and 7 bases for J; bases not matched to a gene: 6. The length of the CDR3 is 13 residues. This chain's CDR3 is CASSYLRDSEAFF. Written as DNA, the CDR3 is TGTGCCAGCAGTTACCTACGGGACAGTGAAGCTTTCTTT.

The J gene is TRBJ2-7, the V gene TRBV6-5; 7 bases agree with TRBD1. V trimming: 7 bases; J trimming: 3 bases; junction bases outside the gene matches: 9. The germline CDR1 and CDR2 sequences are MNHEY and SVGAGI. This CDR3 comprises 14 residues. The CDR3 here is CASMRDSYLYEQYF. The CDR3 DNA reads as TGTGCCAGCATGAGGGACAGCTACCTCTACGAGCAGTACTTC.

The chain carries TRBV29-1 and TRBJ1-3; no clear D gene. The CDR3 spans 15 residues. With 0 bases removed from V and 3 bases from J, the gap between germline ends came to 12 bases. Germline assignment: CDR1 SQVTM and CDR2 ANQGSEA. The CDR3 loop reads CSVEDSGSFGNTIYF. DNA of the CDR3: TGCAGCGTTGAAGATAGTGGGAGTTTTGGAAACACCATATATTTT.

This sequence joins TRBV3-1 (or the pseudogene TRBV3-2) and TRBJ1-4; 10 bases map to TRBD1. This CDR3 spans 14 amino acids. The ends lost 5 bases at V and 5 bases at J; junction bases unmatched: 2. The V gene's germline CDR1 is LGHDT and CDR2 YNNKEL (reference sequence). The CDR3 nucleotides are TGTGCCAGCAGCGAGACAGGGGGCAATGAAAAACTGTTTTTT. This sequence encodes CASSETGGNEKLFF.

V gene TRBV4-3 combines with J gene TRBJ1-1; D uncertain. The V gene lost 3 bases and the J gene lost 5 bases, with 13 bases spanning the gap. The CDR3 has 14 residues. The germline V gene has CDR1 LGHNA and CDR2 YSLEER. CDR3 DNA: TGCGCCAGCAGCCAGCTCGGGGAGGGTACTGAAGCTTTCTTT. Its translation: CASSQLGEGTEAFF.

This chain joins TRBV5-5 and TRBJ2-5, with D unclear. There are 13 residues in the CDR3. Germline V gene data show CDR1 as SGHKS and CDR2 as YYEKEE (reference sequence). The V gene lost 0 bases and the J gene lost 2 bases, with 5 bases spanning the gap. CDR3 DNA sequence: TGTGCCAGCAGCTTGGCTAGGCAAGAGACCCAGTACTTC. Translated, it gives CASSLARQETQYF.

The V gene is TRBV18, the J gene TRBJ2-7; 9 bases are a match to TRBD1. The length of the CDR3 is 14 residues. V lost 2 bases, J lost 5 bases, and 4 bases stayed unmatched. Germline CDR1 and CDR2: KGHSH and LQKENI. The CDR3 spells CASSPGTGFHEQYF. For the CDR3, the DNA is TGTGCCAGCTCACCAGGGACAGGGTTCCACGAGCAGTACTTC.